Presented here are 6 T cell receptor beta chains from one specimen sequenced in a study of response to subunit inactivated influenza vaccine. TCRdb re-called the RT-PCR reads with MiXCR, one entry per CDR3 protein. The sample has over 450,000 distinct CDR3 sequences, approximately 13% seen once; the top ten hold 10% to 15%. This material consisted of PBMCs from blood, taken more than 35 days after vaccination. These receptor sequences come from a man aged 50 to 59 who received an inactivated influenza vaccine.

This clonotype was seen a handful of times. The chain links TRBV7-2 to TRBJ2-7; D is uncertain. This CDR3 comprises 14 residues. Germline CDR1 reads SGHTA; CDR2 reads FQGNSA. Trimming removed 2 bases at V and 5 bases at J, with 13 bases between. The CDR3 DNA follows: TGTGCCAGCAGCTTACTCGTAGGCCCCCACGAGCAGTACTTC. Translation gives CASSLLVGPHEQYF.

The chain couples TRBV7-6 to TRBJ2-5, with TRBD2 matching over 7 bases. The V gene's germline CDR1 is SGHVS and CDR2 FNYEAQ. The V and J ends lost 6 bases and 5 bases, in that order; junction bases with no gene match: 18. The CDR3 is made up of 17 amino acids. The CDR3 DNA follows: TGTGCCAGCAGGGGAGGGGTGTCCCCTACCCTCCCGGAGACCCAGTACTTC. Encoded protein: CASRGGVSPTLPETQYF. The full variable domain, its missing parts supplied by reference TRBV7-6 and TRBJ2-5, is GAGVSQSPRYKVTKRGQDVALRCDPISGHVSLYWYRQALGQGPEFLTYFNYEAQQDKSGLPNDRFSAERPEGSISTLTIQRTEQRDSAMYRCASRGGVSPTLPETQYFGPGTRLLVL.

This chain joins TRBV7-2 and TRBJ2-3; 9 nucleotides align to TRBD2. Germline CDR1 is SGHTA and CDR2 is FQGNSA. The trim removed 5 bases at V and 5 bases at J, leaving 8 bases unmatched. The CDR3 loop spans 15 amino acids. CDR3 sequence: CASSRREGPGDTQYF. The CDR3 DNA reads as TGTGCCAGCAGCAGGCGGGAGGGCCCGGGAGATACGCAGTATTTT.

In this sample, this clonotype turned up a few times. The chain recombines TRBV5-1 with TRBJ2-7, with D perhaps TRBD1 (5 bases). Germline CDR1 SGHRS, CDR2 YFSETQ. Trimming left V 0 bases short and J 7 bases short, with 17 bases between. The CDR3 consists of 15 residues. The CDR3 sequence: CASSLAEPGLTEQYF. The CDR3, as DNA: TGCGCCAGCAGCTTGGCGGAGCCAGGGTTAACGGAGCAGTACTTC.

The sample holds many counts of this clonotype. The chain recombines TRBV12-3 or TRBV12-4 with TRBJ2-1; D unclear. The CDR3 runs 14 residues. Trimming stripped 9 bases from V and 4 bases from J, with 16 bases between. The CDR3 spells CASRTQPNYNEQFF. In DNA, the CDR3 is TGTGCCAGTCGCACGCAGCCCAATTACAATGAGCAGTTCTTC.

The chain combines TRBV7-8 with TRBJ1-1, with D perhaps TRBD1 (5 bases). The germline V gene encodes CDR1 SGHVS and CDR2 FQNEAQ. This CDR3 spans 14 amino acids. Trimming took off 1 base at V and 4 bases at J, with 10 bases between the two ends. This CDR3 reads CASSLVRRGTEAFF. The CDR3 DNA follows: TGTGCCAGCAGCTTAGTGAGGAGGGGCACTGAAGCTTTCTTT.